This paragraph reports one T cell receptor beta chain. The study counted Cohort 3 donors as recovered given two negative PCRs, clearance, or symptom resolution. Germline values: CDR1 MNHEY, CDR2 SVGEGT. The V and J ends lost 5 bases and 1 base respectively, with 12 bases between them. The CDR3 has 15 residues. This sample is drawn from a study of blood T cell repertoires in COVID-19. As for the study in general: COVID-19 samples from acute and convalescent phases originated in the United States, Italy and Spain. The cDNA or gDNA used as material had been derived from T cells, B-cell-depleted T cells, or PBMCs.

TCRdb's copy holds only in-frame clones and misses some; the assay was immunoSEQ multiplex PCR. Of a few hundred thousand clones in the sample, roughly 87% were seen once. V usage is TRBV6-2 or TRBV6-3 and J usage is TRBJ2-1, with a possible D match to TRBD1 (5 bases). The clonotype originates from a woman between 25 and 40 years old who had recovered from COVID-19. Sequenced sample: PBMCs or T cells enriched from blood (not recorded which). The CDR3 DNA is TGTGCCAGCAGTCCACAGGAACGGTCCTACAATGAGCAGTTCTTC. Protein: CASSPQERSYNEQFF.